This is a list of T cell receptor beta chains from one sample in a study of blood T cell repertoires in COVID-19. The protocol was immunoSEQ multiplex PCR, while the TCRdb copy is restricted to in-frame clones and leaves out a portion. Among about 320,000 clones listed, around nine tenths were seen once. The sequenced sample consisted of PBMCs or T cells enriched from blood (not recorded which). These receptors all stem from a woman aged 25 to 45 who had been exposed to COVID-19. Each CDR3 is given with its conserved first and last residue. The D gene is left open where the match is weak.

>.|TRBV27|TRBJ1-3
CASSFSARGGGNTIYF
TGTGCCAGCAGTTTCTCGGCCAGGGGAGGGGGAAACACCATATATTTT
>.|TRBV19|TRBJ2-4
CASKGWDRGPVDIQYF
TGTGCCAGTAAAGGATGGGATAGGGGCCCTGTGGACATTCAGTACTTC
>TRBD1|TRBV14|TRBJ2-7
CASSHWTGGFYEQYF
TGTGCCAGCAGCCACTGGACAGGGGGGTTCTACGAGCAGTACTTC
>TRBD1|TRBV10-1|TRBJ2-3
CASSCQGQGGTDTQYF
TGCGCCAGCAGCTGTCAGGGACAGGGGGGCACAGATACGCAGTATTTT
>TRBD1|TRBV10-3|TRBJ2-5
CAVKTGAETQYF
TGTGCCGTCAAAACAGGGGCGGAGACCCAGTACTTC
>TRBD1|TRBV28|TRBJ2-3
CASRPSPGTGGGDTQYF
TGTGCCAGCAGACCCTCACCCGGGACAGGGGGTGGAGATACGCAGTATTTT
>TRBD1|TRBV6-5|TRBJ2-3
CASSRVGDRGNTQYF
TGTGCCAGCAGTCGAGTAGGGGACAGGGGGAATACGCAGTATTTT
>TRBD1|TRBV5-1|TRBJ2-7
CASSSNLGTAYYEQYF
TGCGCCAGCAGCTCCAATTTAGGGACAGCATACTACGAGCAGTACTTC
>.|TRBV3-1/TRBV3-2|TRBJ2-7
CASSLRSYEQYF
TGTGCCAGCAGCCTTCGGAGCTACGAGCAGTACTTC
>.|TRBV3-1/TRBV3-2|TRBJ2-7
CASSQGIAQNEQYF
TGTGCCAGCAGCCAAGGGATCGCACAGAACGAGCAGTACTTC